The 24 T cell receptor beta chains given below trace back to one sample, sequenced in a study of T cells in localized non-small cell lung cancer. TCRdb's copy holds only in-frame clones and misses some; the assay was immunoSEQ multiplex PCR. The repertoire holds roughly 35,000 clones, with approximately 90% as singletons. The sequenced sample was peripheral blood, obtained before any cancer treatment. Receptor source: an older female donor with stage I lung adenocarcinoma.

The chain has TRBV18 and TRBJ2-1, with 9 bases lining up with TRBD1. Looked up from germline, CDR1 is KGHSH and CDR2 is LQKENI. The CDR3 contains 14 residues. V lost 6 bases to trimming and J lost 6 bases; unmatched junction nucleotides: 6. For the CDR3, the DNA is TGTGCCAGCTCCCCGGGACAGGGTATCAATGAGCAGTTCTTC. This translates into CASSPGQGINEQFF. The whole variable domain, filled in from reference TRBV18 and TRBJ2-1, reads NAGVMQNPRHLVRRRGQEARLRCSPMKGHSHVYWYRQLPEEGLKFMVYLQKENIIDESGMPKERFSAEFPKEGPSILRIQQVVRGDSAAYFCASSPGQGINEQFFGPGTRLTVL.

The rearrangement uses TRBV6-5 and TRBJ2-1; 7 nucleotides line up with TRBD2. The CDR3 consists of 14 residues. Germline assignment: CDR1 MNHEY and CDR2 SVGAGI. V lost 4 bases and J lost 8; bases outside the gene matches: 8. CDR3: CASSWTREGDEQFF. As DNA, the CDR3 is TGTGCCAGCAGTTGGACCAGGGAGGGCGATGAGCAGTTCTTC.

J is TRBJ1-4 and V is TRBV6-1; the match to TRBD1 covers 7 bases. Germline CDR1 is MNHNS and CDR2 is SASEGT. With 6 bases clipped from V and 7 bases from J, the junction kept 5 bases outside the gene matches. CDR3 length equals 13 residues. The CDR3 is CASSGQGGEKLFF. DNA of the CDR3: TGTGCCAGCAGCGGGCAGGGGGGTGAAAAACTGTTTTTT.

The chain has TRBV6-1 and TRBJ2-2; 7 bases match TRBD1. This CDR3 contains 15 residues. The germline V gene encodes CDR1 MNHNS and CDR2 SASEGT. V lost 8 bases and J lost 2; bases outside the gene matches: 8. CDR3 amino acids: CASDPRGSNTGELFF. The DNA of the CDR3 is TGTGCCAGCGATCCCAGGGGGTCCAACACCGGGGAGCTGTTTTTT.

V is TRBV19 and J is TRBJ1-5; 8 nucleotides line up with TRBD1. CDR3 size: 18 residues. V shed 3 bases, J shed 1 base, and the junction held 11 bases outside the gene matches. Germline loops: CDR1 LNHDA, CDR2 SQIVND (reference sequence). The DNA for the CDR3 is TGTGCCAGTAGTATGCGCGGACAGGGTGCGGGAAGCAATCAGCCCCAGCATTTT. This encodes CASSMRGQGAGSNQPQHF.

This chain connects TRBV7-2 to TRBJ1-5, with D perhaps TRBD1 (5 bases). CDR3 length: 15 residues. Deletions cut 2 bases from V and 1 base from J, with 9 bases between. Germline V gives CDR1 SGHTA, CDR2 FQGNSA. The CDR3 nucleotides read TGTGCCAGCAGCTTAAATCGACAGAGCAATCAGCCCCAGCATTTT. Protein sequence: CASSLNRQSNQPQHF.

V and J are TRBV21-1 and TRBJ1-2; the table calls TRBD1, which could not be checked here. TRBV21-1 is annotated as a pseudogene. The CDR3 consists of 14 residues. This chain's CDR3 is CASSKPRKNYGYTF. In DNA, the CDR3 is TGTGCCAGCAGCAAACCCAGGAAAAACTATGGCTACACCTTC.

V usage is TRBV6-1 and J usage is TRBJ1-1; D is unresolved. Germline V gene data show CDR1 as MNHNS and CDR2 as SASEGT. The ends were cut back, 2 bases at V and 1 base at J, with 8 bases in the middle. This CDR3 is built from 14 residues. CDR3 amino acids: CASSERGRNTEAFF. CDR3 in DNA: TGTGCCAGCAGTGAAAGAGGGAGGAACACTGAAGCTTTCTTT.

The rearrangement joins TRBV7-3 to TRBJ1-1; D is undetermined. The V end lost 2 bases, the J end lost 0 bases, and 16 bases lay between the germline ends. The CDR3 has 17 amino acids. In germline, CDR1 is SGHTA, CDR2 FQGTGA. This chain's CDR3 is CASSLSRQPIMNTEAFF. The CDR3 nucleotides read TGTGCCAGCAGCTTATCGAGGCAGCCCATCATGAACACTGAAGCTTTCTTT.

In its sample, this clone was seen a few times. The chain joins TRBV2 to TRBJ1-2, with TRBD1 as a possible D gene (5 bases). Germline values: CDR1 SNHLY, CDR2 FYNNEI. V was clipped by 6 bases and J by 8 bases, with 16 bases between them. There are 13 residues in the CDR3. This chain's CDR3 is CASREHGTYGYTF. The CDR3 DNA is TGTGCCAGCAGAGAGCACGGGACCTACGGCTACACCTTC. Full variable domain (missing parts from reference TRBV2 and TRBJ1-2): EPEVTQTPSHQVTQMGQEVILRCVPISNHLYFYWYRQILGQKVEFLVSFYNNEISEKSEIFDDQFSVERPDGSNFTLKIRSTKLEDSAMYFCASREHGTYGYTFGSGTRLTVV.

The chain recombines TRBV5-5 with TRBJ1-1; 8 bases are a match to TRBD1. Germline V CDR1 and CDR2: SGHKS, YYEKEE (reference sequence). V gave up 2 bases and J gave up 4 bases; unmatched junction bases: 4. The CDR3 covers 14 residues. This CDR3 reads CASSLLTGGTEAFF. CDR3 DNA: TGTGCCAGCAGCTTACTAACAGGGGGCACTGAAGCTTTCTTT.

This chain connects TRBV25-1 to TRBJ1-4; D ambiguous. Trimming shortened V by 7 bases and J by 0 bases, and 6 bases separated the two germline ends. The CDR3 spans 13 residues. Per the germline V gene, CDR1 is MGHDK and CDR2 is SYGVNS. The CDR3 region has the DNA TGTGCCAGCAACCTAGCAACTAATGAAAAACTGTTTTTT. This gives the protein CASNLATNEKLFF.

This sequence joins TRBV18 and TRBJ2-2, with D perhaps TRBD2 (7 bases). Germline CDR1 and CDR2: KGHSH and LQKENI. The ends were cut back, 6 bases at V and 0 bases at J, with 14 bases in the middle. The CDR3 length is 16 residues. The CDR3 spells CASSYPGGPNTGELFF. The CDR3 coding sequence is TGTGCCAGCTCCTACCCGGGGGGCCCGAACACCGGGGAGCTGTTTTTT. Filled out from reference TRBV18 and TRBJ2-2, the complete variable domain reads NAGVMQNPRHLVRRRGQEARLRCSPMKGHSHVYWYRQLPEEGLKFMVYLQKENIIDESGMPKERFSAEFPKEGPSILRIQQVVRGDSAAYFCASSYPGGPNTGELFFGEGSRLTVL.

This chain links TRBV4-3 with TRBJ1-1; TRBD1 is a possible D gene (5 bases). The CDR3 runs 13 residues. V shed 4 bases and J shed 1 base, with 7 bases lying between them. CDR1 LGHNA and CDR2 YSLEER come from the germline V gene. The DNA for the CDR3 is TGCGCCAGCAGCCTGAGGGGGAACACTGAAGCTTTCTTT. Encoded protein: CASSLRGNTEAFF.

V usage is TRBV7-8 and J usage is TRBJ2-7; D not resolved. The germline V gene has CDR1 SGHVS and CDR2 FQNEAQ. Deletions cut 3 bases from V and 2 bases from J, with 17 bases between. This CDR3 contains 16 residues. Here the CDR3 reads CASSFRSGPGTYEQYF. In nucleotides, the CDR3 is TGTGCCAGCAGCTTCCGTTCAGGACCTGGGACCTACGAGCAGTACTTC.

The chain joins TRBV11-2 to TRBJ2-4, with TRBD2 matching over 8 bases. The CDR3 is 14 residues long. V gave up 5 bases and J gave up 11 bases; unmatched junction bases: 11. Germline CDR1 and CDR2: SGHAT and FQNNGV. CDR3 in amino acids: CASSQRGGSGFQYF. The CDR3 bases are TGTGCCAGCAGCCAACGGGGGGGAAGCGGATTTCAGTACTTC. The variable domain in full, with the rest retrieved from reference TRBV11-2 and TRBJ2-4, is EAGVAQSPRYKIIEKRQSVAFWCNPISGHATLYWYQQILGQGPKLLIQFQNNGVVDDSQLPKDRFSAERLKGVDSTLKIQPAKLEDSAVYLCASSQRGGSGFQYFGAGTRLSVL.

The CDR3 sequence: CASGRGTKDRGRAEAFF. The DNA of the CDR3 is TGTGCTAGTGGCCGAGGCACCAAGGACAGGGGGCGGGCTGAAGCTTTCTTT. V and J are TRBV12-5 and TRBJ1-1; 11 nucleotides agree with TRBD1. The CDR3 covers 17 residues. Losses at the gene ends were 6 bases for V and 6 bases for J; bases not matched to a gene: 15. Per the germline V gene, CDR1 is LGHNT and CDR2 is FRNRAP.

This sequence joins TRBV5-1 and TRBJ2-1; a possible D gene is TRBD1 (6 bases). CDR1 and CDR2 from the germline V gene are SGHRS and YFSETQ. This CDR3 has 12 amino acids. V was trimmed by 0 bases and J by 8 bases, leaving 6 bases between them. The chain's CDR3 is CASSLEGDEQFF. CDR3 in DNA: TGCGCCAGCAGCTTGGAGGGGGATGAGCAGTTCTTC. The entire variable domain, with the rest obtained from reference TRBV5-1 and TRBJ2-1, is as follows: KAGVTQTPRYLIKTRGQQVTLSCSPISGHRSVSWYQQTPGQGLQFLFEYFSETQRNKGNFPGRFSGRQFSNSRSEMNVSTLELGDSALYLCASSLEGDEQFFGPGTRLTVL.

This clone was found a few times. This sequence joins TRBV7-2 and TRBJ1-4, with a tentative D call TRBD1 (6 bases). CDR3 size: 14 residues. Germline V lookup: CDR1 SGHTA, CDR2 FQGNSA. Trimming took off 7 bases at V and 6 bases at J, with 15 bases between the two ends. Here the CDR3 DNA reads TGTGCCAGCAACCCCACCGCAGGGGATGAAAAACTGTTTTTT. This sequence encodes CASNPTAGDEKLFF.

The chain couples TRBV5-4 to TRBJ1-1; tentatively, D is TRBD1 (5 bases). CDR1 and CDR2 from the germline V gene are SGHNT and YYREEE (reference sequence). Trimming shortened V by 0 bases and J by 6 bases, and 12 bases separated the two germline ends. The CDR3 is 14 amino acids. CDR3 bases: TGTGCCAGCAGCTTGGAAGGGGCCTTCGCTGAAGCTTTCTTT. This codes for CASSLEGAFAEAFF.

The V gene is TRBV2, the J gene TRBJ1-1; D gene ambiguous. This CDR3 is 13 amino acids long. The V and J ends lost 2 bases and 1 base respectively, with 5 bases between them. Germline assignment: CDR1 SNHLY and CDR2 FYNNEI. The CDR3 DNA sequence: TGTGCCAGCAGTGAACTGAGGAACACTGAAGCTTTCTTT. This gives the protein CASSELRNTEAFF.

V gene TRBV7-9 combines with J gene TRBJ2-7, with TRBD2 matching 8 bases. The CDR3 contains 15 residues. Germline-derived CDR1 and CDR2 are SEHNR and FQNEAQ (reference sequence). The ends lost 5 bases at V and 1 base at J; junction bases unmatched: 7. The CDR3 is CASSPAGTRSYEQYF. The DNA of the CDR3 is TGTGCCAGCAGCCCAGCCGGGACTAGGTCCTACGAGCAGTACTTC. Supplemented by reference TRBV7-9 and TRBJ2-7, the full variable domain reads DTGVSQNPRHKITKRGQNVTFRCDPISEHNRLYWYRQTLGQGPEFLTYFQNEAQLEKSRLLSDRFSAERPKGSFSTLEIQRTEQGDSAMYLCASSPAGTRSYEQYFGPGTRLTVT.

J is TRBJ1-2 and V is TRBV25-1; D gene unclear. The CDR3 length is 16 residues. V was pared by 6 bases and J by 4 bases, with 21 bases between. Germline CDR1 and CDR2: MGHDK and SYGVNS. The CDR3 DNA reads TGTGCCAGCAGGAGCTCATCATGGAGCGCCGGCTATGGCTACACCTTC. Its translation is CASRSSSWSAGYGYTF.

The CDR3 region has the DNA TGTGCCAGCAGCTTAATGATTGGGCCCTACGAGCAGTACTTC. The encoded protein is CASSLMIGPYEQYF. The chain links TRBV7-9 to TRBJ2-7; D is unresolved. Germline values: CDR1 SEHNR, CDR2 FQNEAQ (reference sequence). Deletions cut 2 bases from V and 2 bases from J, with 10 bases between. This CDR3 contains 14 residues.